These 17 T cell receptor beta chains share one sample of origin, sequenced in a study of shared clonotypes between healthy human individuals. Sequenced by immunoSEQ multiplex PCR; TCRdb stores in-frame clones only, minus some. The sample includes 2 million to 2.5 million clones, 93% seen only once; the top ten take 0.39%. Material: naive CD4+ T cells from PBMCs. The subset: CD45RA+ positively selected. The receptors were gathered from a young man in good health. Some clones in this sample may be carry-over from other donors' samples.

This clone appeared once. This chain connects TRBV6-5 to TRBJ2-2; 10 bases fit TRBD2. CDR1 and CDR2 (germline): MNHEY, SVGAGI. This CDR3 is 15 amino acids long. The ends lost 7 bases at V and 7 bases at J; junction bases unmatched: 9. The CDR3 region is CASKLAGRVGGELFF. DNA of the CDR3: TGTGCCAGCAAACTAGCGGGACGTGTCGGCGGGGAGCTGTTTTTT.

This clone showed up just a few times. The chain couples TRBV28 to TRBJ1-2, with 7 positions matching TRBD1. The V gene's germline CDR1 is MDHEN and CDR2 SYDVKM. This CDR3 spans 14 amino acids. J lost 3 bases, V lost 5 bases, and 6 bases had no gene match. The CDR3 DNA reads TGTGCCAGCAGTAGCGGGACAGAATACTATGGCTACACCTTC. Its protein is CASSSGTEYYGYTF.

This chain links TRBV11-2 with TRBJ2-1; 8 bases are a match to TRBD2. V lost 6 bases to trimming and J lost 2 bases; unmatched junction nucleotides: 6. Germline CDR1 reads SGHAT; CDR2 reads FQNNGV. CDR3 length: 15 amino acids. DNA for the CDR3: TGTGCCAGCAGTTTGAGCGGGAGAACCTACAATGAGCAGTTCTTC. Amino acids: CASSLSGRTYNEQFF.

CDR3 bases: TGTGCCAGCAGTACAGGACTAGCGGGGTACAATGAGCAGTTCTTC. Translated: CASSTGLAGYNEQFF. This rearrangement joins TRBV28 to TRBJ2-1; 12 nucleotides agree with TRBD2. Germline V gene data show CDR1 as MDHEN and CDR2 as SYDVKM. Trimming at V came to 5 bases and at J to 4 bases, leaving 3 bases not matched to a gene. This CDR3 is built from 15 residues.

The genes are TRBV7-9 and TRBJ2-1; no clear D. The germline V and J ends were trimmed by 6 bases and 0 bases, with 12 bases remaining between them. The CDR3 is 15 residues long. CDR1 and CDR2 from the germline V gene are SEHNR and FQNEAQ (reference sequence). The CDR3 bases are TGTGCCAGCAGAGGTCTTGGCGGCTCCTACAATGAGCAGTTCTTC. Translating it yields CASRGLGGSYNEQFF.

This chain links TRBV7-9 with TRBJ1-1; 9 bases map to TRBD1. V lost 5 bases to trimming and J lost 7 bases; unmatched junction nucleotides: 11. Germline V gene sequence: CDR1 SEHNR, CDR2 FQNEAQ (reference sequence). The CDR3 runs to 15 residues. CDR3 protein: CASSRTGGTGNEAFF. Written as DNA, the CDR3 is TGTGCCAGCAGCCGAACCGGGGGGACAGGGAATGAAGCTTTCTTT.

The V gene is TRBV30, the J gene TRBJ2-6; no clear D gene. CDR3 length: 14 residues. Per the germline V gene, CDR1 is GTSNPN and CDR2 is SVGIG (reference sequence). V dropped 1 base and J dropped 0 bases, with 4 bases sitting between them. The CDR3, as DNA: TGTGCCTGGAGTGATCGCTCTGGGGCCAACGTCCTGACTTTC. This codes for CAWSDRSGANVLTF.

The J gene is TRBJ1-2, the V gene TRBV7-2; a weak D match, TRBD1 (5 bases). Germline V gene sequence: CDR1 SGHTA, CDR2 FQGNSA. V lost 3 bases to trimming and J lost 8 bases, with 16 bases between them. This CDR3 contains 14 residues. The chain's CDR3 is CASSFPRVFRGYTF. CDR3 sequence (DNA): TGTGCCAGCAGCTTCCCCAGGGTTTTCCGGGGCTACACCTTC.

V gene TRBV6-5 combines with J gene TRBJ1-2; 7 bases align to TRBD1. Germline-derived CDR1 and CDR2 are MNHEY and SVGAGI. The V segment lost 6 bases and the J segment 8 bases; nucleotides outside the gene matches: 12. CDR3 length equals 14 residues. CDR3 sequence (DNA): TGTGCCAGCAGCCCCGCTACAGGGGCCGAGGGCTACACCTTC. This encodes CASSPATGAEGYTF.

Comment on this clone: Its ends do not fully match the called genes, so a read error is possible. The chain has TRBV5-1 and TRBJ2-1; 8 bases line up with TRBD1. The CDR3 is 15 residues long. Germline CDR1 is SGHRS and CDR2 is YFSETQ. CDR3 sequence reads: CASGFLTGARNEQFF. In nucleotides, the CDR3 is TGCGCCAGCGGCTTTCTGACAGGGGCCAGGAATGAGCAGTTCTTC.

The gene calls are TRBV11-2 and TRBJ2-5; D call uncertain. The germline V gene encodes CDR1 SGHAT and CDR2 FQNNGV. This CDR3 is built from 13 residues. Trimming cost V 5 bases and J 2 bases, with 9 bases left between them. This chain's CDR3 is CASSVQIQETQYF. The CDR3 DNA reads TGTGCCAGCAGCGTGCAGATACAAGAGACCCAGTACTTC.

The genes are TRBV5-1 and TRBJ1-2; TRBD1 agrees at 8 bases. Per the germline V gene, CDR1 is SGHRS and CDR2 is YFSETQ. CDR3 size: 15 residues. Trimming cost V 4 bases and J 7 bases; bases outside gene matches: 12. The CDR3 loop reads CASSGKSTGVGGYTF. The DNA of the CDR3 is TGCGCCAGCAGCGGGAAATCGACAGGGGTCGGTGGCTACACCTTC.

The chain employs TRBV20-1 and TRBJ1-6; D is uncertain. There are 11 residues in the CDR3. From germline, CDR1 is DFQATT and CDR2 SNEGSKA (reference sequence). The ends were cut back, 3 bases at V and 10 bases at J, with 7 bases in the middle. CDR3 protein: CSASVSSPLHF. The DNA of the CDR3 is TGCAGTGCTAGCGTGTCCTCACCCCTCCACTTT.

The chain employs TRBV25-1 and TRBJ2-3, with unresolved D. The CDR3 extends over 13 amino acids. CDR1 and CDR2 from the germline V gene are MGHDK and SYGVNS. V lost 4 bases, J lost 5 bases, and 10 bases lay in between. The CDR3 DNA is TGTGCCAGCAGTGTCGCCCGGAAAGATACGCAGTATTTT. Protein product: CASSVARKDTQYF.

The J gene is TRBJ2-7, the V gene TRBV9, with TRBD1 matching 7 bases. Germline V lookup: CDR1 SGDLS, CDR2 YYNGEE. The length of the CDR3 is 15 residues. V trimming: 2 bases; J trimming: 7 bases; junction bases outside the gene matches: 12. CDR3 loop: CASSVEGAPTGEQYF. The CDR3 DNA reads as TGTGCCAGCAGCGTTGAGGGGGCACCAACGGGAGAGCAGTACTTC.

The table lists this clone with a count of one. The chain combines TRBV19 with TRBJ1-2, with 7 bases fitting TRBD1. The CDR3 has 19 residues. V lost 4 bases to trimming and J lost 5 bases; unmatched junction nucleotides: 22. Germline CDR1 reads LNHDA; CDR2 reads SQIVND (reference sequence). Written as DNA, the CDR3 is TGTGCCAGTAGTACTAGGGGGCTAGCGGGATCCATTACTGGATATGGCTACACCTTC. Amino acids: CASSTRGLAGSITGYGYTF.

DNA of the CDR3: TGTGCCAGCAGCGGTAGGGGCGGGAGCCACAATGAGCAGTTCTTC. Translation: CASSGRGGSHNEQFF. J is TRBJ2-1 and V is TRBV9, with TRBD2 matching over 7 bases. After removal of 3 bases from V and 5 bases from J, the junction contained 8 bases not matched to a gene. The germline gives CDR1 SGDLS, CDR2 YYNGEE. The CDR3 covers 15 residues. Full variable domain (outside the CDR3, taken from reference TRBV9 and TRBJ2-1): DSGVTQTPKHLITATGQRVTLRCSPRSGDLSVYWYQQSLDQGLQFLIQYYNGEERAKGNILERFSAQQFPDLHSELNLSSLELGDSALYFCASSGRGGSHNEQFFGPGTRLTVL.